This T cell receptor (beta chain) was obtained from a study of post-analysis software for immune sequencing data. Study-wide background: Relapsing-remitting, secondary progressive and progressive-relapsing courses of multiple sclerosis were included. Study observations and caveats: Versus controls, multiple sclerosis patients showed significantly lower diversity (normalized Chao1). Pronounced co-clustering by F measure was evident among identically batched samples. Relative to controls, patients had five TRBV segments at higher frequency, with TRBV5-6, TRBV5-1 and TRBV20-1 among these.

Each TCR beta cDNA library carried unique molecular identifiers. TCRdb independently ran MiXCR on the PCR reads; one entry per CDR3 protein. In the table there are roughly 540,000 distinct CDR3 sequences, 30% to 40% of which are singletons. CDR1 is MNHEY, CDR2 SVGAGI, per germline. V lost 2 bases to trimming and J lost 6 bases; unmatched junction nucleotides: 6. The CDR3 sequence is 14 residues long. A word on this clonotype: What it recognizes is unknown.

The sequencing sample was made of blood. This chain connects TRBV6-5 to TRBJ1-2, with 7 bases identical to TRBD1. The origin of this receptor is a girl under 18 with multiple sclerosis. The CDR3 DNA sequence: TGTGCCAGCAGTTACGCCATGACAGGGAATGGCTACACCTTC. It codes for CASSYAMTGNGYTF.